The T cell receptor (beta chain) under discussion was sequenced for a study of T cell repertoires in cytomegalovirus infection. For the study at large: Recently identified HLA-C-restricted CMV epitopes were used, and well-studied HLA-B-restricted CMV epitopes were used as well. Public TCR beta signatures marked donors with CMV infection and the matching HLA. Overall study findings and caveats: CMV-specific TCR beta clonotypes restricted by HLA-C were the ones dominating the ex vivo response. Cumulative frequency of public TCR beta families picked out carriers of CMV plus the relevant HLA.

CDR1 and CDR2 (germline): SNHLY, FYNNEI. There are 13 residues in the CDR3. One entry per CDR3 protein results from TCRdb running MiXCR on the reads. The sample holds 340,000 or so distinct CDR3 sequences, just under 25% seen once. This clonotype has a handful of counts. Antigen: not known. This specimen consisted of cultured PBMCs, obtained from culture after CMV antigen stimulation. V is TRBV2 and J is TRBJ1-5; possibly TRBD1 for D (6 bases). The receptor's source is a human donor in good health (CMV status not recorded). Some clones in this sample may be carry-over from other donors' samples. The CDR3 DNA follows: TGTGCTTCAGGGACAAATAGCAATCAGCCCCAGCATTTT. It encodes CASGTNSNQPQHF. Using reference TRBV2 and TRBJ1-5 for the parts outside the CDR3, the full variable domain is EPEVTQTPSHQVTQMGQEVILRCVPISNHLYFYWYRQILGQKVEFLVSFYNNEISEKSEIFDDQFSVERPDGSNFTLKIRSTKLEDSAMYFCASGTNSNQPQHFGDGTRLSIL.